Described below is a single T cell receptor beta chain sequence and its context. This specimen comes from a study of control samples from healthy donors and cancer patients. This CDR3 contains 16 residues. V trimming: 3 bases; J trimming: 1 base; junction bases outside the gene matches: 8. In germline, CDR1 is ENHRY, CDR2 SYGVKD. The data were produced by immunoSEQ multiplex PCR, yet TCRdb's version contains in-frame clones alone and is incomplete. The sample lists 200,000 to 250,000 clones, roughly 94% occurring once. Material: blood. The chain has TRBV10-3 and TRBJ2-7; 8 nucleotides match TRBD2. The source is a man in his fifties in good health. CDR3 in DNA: TGTGCCATCAGTGAACTAGCGGCCTCTCTTTCCTACGAGCAGTACTTC. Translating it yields CAISELAASLSYEQYF.